The sample holds a few counts of the clone carrying this TCR beta chain. The antigen remains undetermined. The data stem from a study of T-cell memory formation after mild COVID-19. Overall study results and limits: Some SARS-CoV-2-responding clones were already detected in memory before infection.

MiXCR was run by TCRdb on the 5' RACE reads, yielding one entry per CDR3 protein. Altogether roughly 150,000 distinct CDR3 sequences are present, 13% to 15% being singletons, with the ten largest covering around 30%. Sequencing was done on a sample of PBMCs or a T cell subset sorted from them (not recorded which). This receptor was taken from an adult woman who had mild COVID-19 (a few samples of this study predate the infection). Cell type and time point are not known.

The CDR3 loop reads CASSLMVASGKNEQYF. In DNA, the CDR3 is TGTGCCAGCAGCCTAATGGTGGCTAGCGGGAAGAACGAGCAGTACTTC. The chain has TRBV7-9 and TRBJ2-7; 9 nucleotides line up with TRBD2. In germline, CDR1 is SEHNR, CDR2 FQNEAQ (reference sequence). The V segment lost 5 bases and the J segment 5 bases; nucleotides outside the gene matches: 13. CDR3 length: 16 amino acids.